This TCR beta chain was found in a study of response to subunit inactivated influenza vaccine. This clonotype was counted only a few times. The antigen remains undetermined. The germline V gene has CDR1 LGHNA and CDR2 YNFKEQ. Trimming shortened V by 1 base and J by 1 base, and 7 bases separated the two germline ends. This CDR3 contains 14 residues. MiXCR was run by TCRdb on the RT-PCR reads, yielding one entry per CDR3 protein. In the table there are some 500,000 distinct CDR3 sequences, 25% of which are singletons. The study, taken as a whole, reports: The authors suggested that every seasonal influenza vaccination recruits few new T cells.

The TCR sequence derives from a middle-aged man who received an inactivated influenza vaccine. The material sequenced was CD4+ T cells sorted from PBMCs, taken 5 days after vaccination. V is TRBV4-2 and J is TRBJ1-2, with D unclear. The CDR3 DNA sequence: TGTGCCAGCAGCCAAGTAGAGGATAACTATGGCTACACCTTC. It codes for CASSQVEDNYGYTF.